A single sample gave rise to the 21 T cell receptor beta chains below, sequenced in a study of post-analysis software for immune sequencing data. Study-level findings and limits: Five TRBV segments, including TRBV5-6, TRBV5-1 and TRBV20-1, were more frequent in patients than controls.

Their antigen targets remain unknown. cDNA libraries for TCR beta contained unique molecular identifiers. TCRdb re-called the PCR reads with MiXCR, one entry per CDR3 protein. In the table there are 820,000 or so distinct CDR3 sequences, under 70% of which are singletons. The sequencing input was blood. The receptors were sampled from a girl aged 5 to 17 with multiple sclerosis.

The chain has TRBV7-8 and TRBJ2-3; 8 bases match TRBD1. There are 15 residues in the CDR3. Germline trimming cut 5 bases from V and 6 bases from J; bases unmatched to any gene: 10. Germline V gene sequence: CDR1 SGHVS, CDR2 FQNEAQ. The CDR3 region is CASSRGTGWADTQYF. CDR3 DNA: TGTGCCAGCAGCCGCGGGACAGGCTGGGCCGATACGCAGTATTTT.

This clonotype showed up just a few times. The chain joins TRBV7-2 to TRBJ2-4, with D uncertain. The J call may be faulty, since TRBJ2-5 better matches the DNA end. CDR3 length: 12 amino acids. Germline V lookup: CDR1 SGHTA, CDR2 FQGNSA. As DNA, the CDR3 is TGTGCCAGCAGCTTCATCGCGGAGACCCAGTACTTC. Translation: CASSFIAETQYF.

This chain joins TRBV5-6 and TRBJ2-5; 8 positions agree with TRBD1. The CDR3 extends over 16 amino acids. The ends lost 4 bases at V and 1 base at J; junction bases unmatched: 9. Germline V gives CDR1 SGHDT, CDR2 YYEEEE. This CDR3 is CASSAGTGQIQETQYF. The DNA of the CDR3 is TGTGCCAGCAGCGCCGGGACAGGCCAAATCCAAGAGACCCAGTACTTC.

V usage is TRBV29-1 and J usage is TRBJ1-2; D is uncertain. The CDR3 runs 13 residues. Per the germline V gene, CDR1 is SQVTM and CDR2 is ANQGSEA. V was cut by 7 bases and J by 2 bases, with 14 bases left in between. The CDR3 DNA follows: TGCAGCGCTAGCTCGCAGGTGAACTATGGCTACACCTTC. As protein: CSASSQVNYGYTF.

This chain uses TRBV20-1 with TRBJ2-5; possible D gene TRBD2, 7 bases. V lost 7 bases to trimming and J lost 1 base, with 19 bases between them. CDR1 is DFQATT, CDR2 SNEGSKA, per germline (reference sequence). The CDR3 spans 15 residues. The CDR3 nucleotides read TGCAGTGTGGGGGACTGGGGGGGCATCCAAGAGACCCAGTACTTC. Residues: CSVGDWGGIQETQYF.

The sample holds a few counts of this clonotype. V usage is TRBV6-6 and J usage is TRBJ2-4; D is unclear. V lost 9 bases to trimming and J lost 1 base, with 10 bases between them. The CDR3 length is 13 residues. Germline-derived CDR1 and CDR2 are MNHNY and SVGAGI (reference sequence). The CDR3 DNA is TGTGCCAGTACGACCATTGCCAAAAACATTCAGTACTTC. It specifies CASTTIAKNIQYF.

The chain couples TRBV7-7 to TRBJ2-5; D might be TRBD1 (6 bases). The CDR3 is 15 amino acids. Germline CDR1 is SSHAT and CDR2 is FNYEAQ (reference sequence). Deletions cut 5 bases from V and 2 bases from J, with 15 bases between. CDR3 region: CASSPTGQIQETQYF. DNA for the CDR3: TGTGCCAGCAGCCCAACTGGACAGATACAAGAGACCCAGTACTTC.

A single count supports this clonotype. The V call is TRBV6-1, the J call TRBJ1-2; D may be TRBD1 (6 bases). Per the germline V gene, CDR1 is MNHNS and CDR2 is SASEGT. This CDR3 is 14 amino acids long. Trimming shortened V by 0 bases and J by 6 bases, and 11 bases separated the two germline ends. The CDR3 region has the DNA TGTGCCAGCAGTGAAGCGGCAGGGGCCCATGGCTACACCTTC. Amino acid sequence: CASSEAAGAHGYTF.

This clonotype turned up a few times. The chain has TRBV5-1 and TRBJ2-1; tentative D call: TRBD2 (6 bases). V lost 0 bases and J 6 bases, leaving 16 bases between the germline ends. Germline V gives CDR1 SGHRS, CDR2 YFSETQ. This CDR3 has 16 residues. DNA of the CDR3: TGCGCCAGCAGCTTGGCCAGGGACTCATACGCCAATGAGCAGTTCTTC. Its translation is CASSLARDSYANEQFF.

The chain links TRBV20-1 to TRBJ2-3; 11 bases align to TRBD2. V gave up 1 base and J gave up 2 bases; unmatched junction bases: 8. The CDR3 runs to 17 residues. Germline loops: CDR1 DFQATT, CDR2 SNEGSKA (reference sequence). The CDR3 nucleotides are TGCAGTGCTAGAGTCTCCTTAGCGGGGGGGGCCACAGATACGCAGTATTTT. It yields the protein CSARVSLAGGATDTQYF.

The chain joins TRBV7-2 to TRBJ2-1; 13 bases are shared with TRBD2. J lost 7 bases, V lost 3 bases, and 12 bases had no gene match. This CDR3 comprises 18 residues. The germline CDR1 and CDR2 sequences are SGHTA and FQGNSA. The CDR3 here is CASSFTSGRAAGLNEQFF. CDR3 nucleotide sequence: TGTGCCAGCAGCTTTACTAGCGGGAGGGCTGCGGGACTTAATGAGCAGTTCTTC. Together with reference TRBV7-2 and TRBJ2-1, the CDR3 gives the full variable domain: GAGVSQSPSNKVTEKGKDVELRCDPISGHTALYWYRQSLGQGLEFLIYFQGNSAPDKSGLPSDRFSAERTGGSVSTLTIQRTQQEDSAVYLCASSFTSGRAAGLNEQFFGPGTRLTVL.

This rearrangement joins TRBV7-6 to TRBJ2-1; 7 bases are a match to TRBD2. The V gene's germline CDR1 is SGHVS and CDR2 FNYEAQ. The CDR3 extends over 15 amino acids. Trimming took 1 base from V and 3 from J; bases not matched to a gene: 3. CDR3 in DNA: TGTGCCAGCAGCTTAGGCGGGGGAAACTACAATGAGCAGTTCTTC. It is translated as CASSLGGGNYNEQFF.

The J gene is TRBJ2-1, the V gene TRBV12-3 or TRBV12-4; 12 nucleotides align to TRBD2. The CDR3 has 16 residues. Trimming cost V 0 bases and J 8 bases; bases outside gene matches: 5. The CDR3 nucleotides are TGTGCCAGCAGTTTAGCGCTAGCGGGAGGGGGTTATGAGCAGTTCTTC. Residues: CASSLALAGGGYEQFF.

V gene TRBV25-1 combines with J gene TRBJ2-7; TRBD2 aligns across 12 bases. The CDR3 loop spans 18 amino acids. Germline CDR1 MGHDK, CDR2 SYGVNS. V lost 5 bases to trimming and J lost 4 bases; unmatched junction nucleotides: 15. The CDR3 reads CASSTGTSGPSLPYEQYF. The CDR3 coding sequence is TGTGCCAGCAGTACCGGGACTAGCGGGCCGAGCCTACCATACGAGCAGTACTTC.

The chain has TRBV7-9 and TRBJ1-2; 7 nucleotides match TRBD1. Germline V gives CDR1 SEHNR, CDR2 FQNEAQ (reference sequence). After removal of 5 bases from V and 4 bases from J, the junction contained 7 bases not matched to a gene. There are 14 residues in the CDR3. This CDR3 reads CASSHTGASYGYTF. In DNA, the CDR3 is TGTGCCAGCAGCCATACAGGGGCTAGCTATGGCTACACCTTC.

There are a few counts of this clonotype. This chain connects TRBV6-6 to TRBJ2-7, with a tentative D call TRBD1 (5 bases). V was pared by 6 bases and J by 0 bases, with 12 bases between. The CDR3 contains 14 residues. Germline CDR1 MNHNY, CDR2 SVGAGI (reference sequence). CDR3 region: CASRSTVGSYEQYF. CDR3 DNA: TGTGCCAGCAGATCGACAGTGGGCTCCTACGAGCAGTACTTC.

This rearrangement joins TRBV20-1 to TRBJ1-5, with TRBD1 matching over 11 bases. Trimming took 6 bases from V and 7 from J; bases not matched to a gene: 2. The germline gives CDR1 DFQATT, CDR2 SNEGSKA (reference sequence). This CDR3 is built from 12 residues. CDR3 protein: CSAGQGAQPQHF. The CDR3 nucleotides read TGCAGTGCAGGACAGGGGGCGCAGCCCCAGCATTTT.

The genes are TRBV6-6 and TRBJ2-7, with D possibly called TRBD1 or TRBD2 (5 bases each). CDR1 and CDR2 (germline): MNHNY, SVGAGI (reference sequence). V lost 3 bases and J 2 bases, leaving 14 bases between the germline ends. The CDR3 spans 15 residues. The CDR3 reads CASSYRRDGAYEQYF. The CDR3 bases are TGTGCCAGCAGTTATCGCCGGGACGGGGCCTACGAGCAGTACTTC.

CDR3 nucleotide sequence: TGTGCCAGCAGTCCTCACAGGGGAAACAATGAGCAGTTCTTC. Its protein is CASSPHRGNNEQFF. This rearrangement joins TRBV12-3 or TRBV12-4 to TRBJ2-1; 7 nucleotides line up with TRBD1. The V segment lost 5 bases and the J segment 5 bases; nucleotides outside the gene matches: 6. The CDR3 is made up of 14 amino acids.

The gene calls are TRBV7-8 and TRBJ2-7, with TRBD2 matching 7 bases. Germline lookup yields CDR1 SGHVS and CDR2 FQNEAQ. Trimming cost V 1 base and J 4 bases; bases outside gene matches: 7. This CDR3 comprises 15 residues. The CDR3: CASSLGLAEKYEQYF. The CDR3 DNA sequence: TGTGCCAGCAGCTTAGGGCTAGCGGAGAAATACGAGCAGTACTTC.

The rearrangement uses TRBV7-9 and TRBJ1-1; no reliable D call. Trimming shortened V by 7 bases and J by 6 bases, and 6 bases separated the two germline ends. The CDR3 is 10 residues long. Germline CDR1 reads SEHNR; CDR2 reads FQNEAQ (reference sequence). CDR3 coding DNA: TGTGCCAGCACGGGCCCTGAAGCTTTCTTT. As protein: CASTGPEAFF.